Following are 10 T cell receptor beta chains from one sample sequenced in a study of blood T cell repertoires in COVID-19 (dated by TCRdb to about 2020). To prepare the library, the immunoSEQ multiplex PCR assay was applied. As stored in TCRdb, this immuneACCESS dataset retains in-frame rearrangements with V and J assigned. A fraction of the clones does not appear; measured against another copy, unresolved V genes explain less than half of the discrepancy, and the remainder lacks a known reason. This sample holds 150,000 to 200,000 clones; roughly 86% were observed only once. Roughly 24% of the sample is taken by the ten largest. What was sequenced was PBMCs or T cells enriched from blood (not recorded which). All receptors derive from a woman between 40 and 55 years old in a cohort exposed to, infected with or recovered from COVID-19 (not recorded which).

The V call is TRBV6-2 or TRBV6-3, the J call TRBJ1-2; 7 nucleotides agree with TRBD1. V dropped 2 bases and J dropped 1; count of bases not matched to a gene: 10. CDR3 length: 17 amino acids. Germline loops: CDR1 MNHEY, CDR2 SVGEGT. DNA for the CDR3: TGTGCCAGCAGTTACGACAGGGAAGATTGGGGTAACTATGGCTACACCTTC. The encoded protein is CASSYDREDWGNYGYTF.

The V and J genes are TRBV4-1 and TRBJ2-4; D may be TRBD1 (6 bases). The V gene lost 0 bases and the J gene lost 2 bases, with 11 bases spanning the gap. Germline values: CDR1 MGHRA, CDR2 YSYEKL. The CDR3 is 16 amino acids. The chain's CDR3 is CASSQEGAGTKNIQYF. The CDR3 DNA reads TGCGCCAGCAGCCAAGAGGGGGCCGGGACCAAAAACATTCAGTACTTC.

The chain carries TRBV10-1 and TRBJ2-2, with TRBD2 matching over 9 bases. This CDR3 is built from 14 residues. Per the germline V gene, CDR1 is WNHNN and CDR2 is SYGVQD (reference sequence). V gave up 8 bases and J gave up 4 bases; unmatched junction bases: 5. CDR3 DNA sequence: TGCGCCAGCGGGCGGGGGGGGCCCACCGGGGAGCTGTTTTTT. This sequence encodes CASGRGGPTGELFF.

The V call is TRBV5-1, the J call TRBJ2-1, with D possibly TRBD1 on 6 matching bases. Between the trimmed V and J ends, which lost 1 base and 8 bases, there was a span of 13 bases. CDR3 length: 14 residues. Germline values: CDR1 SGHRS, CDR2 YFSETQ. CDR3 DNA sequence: TGCGCCAGCAGCTTGCGGGCAGGGGTTGATGAGCAGTTCTTC. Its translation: CASSLRAGVDEQFF.

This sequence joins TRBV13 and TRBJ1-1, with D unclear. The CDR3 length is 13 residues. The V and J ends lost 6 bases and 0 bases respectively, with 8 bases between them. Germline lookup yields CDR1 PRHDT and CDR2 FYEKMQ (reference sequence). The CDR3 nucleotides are TGTGCCAGCAGTCAGAAATTGAACACTGAAGCTTTCTTT. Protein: CASSQKLNTEAFF.

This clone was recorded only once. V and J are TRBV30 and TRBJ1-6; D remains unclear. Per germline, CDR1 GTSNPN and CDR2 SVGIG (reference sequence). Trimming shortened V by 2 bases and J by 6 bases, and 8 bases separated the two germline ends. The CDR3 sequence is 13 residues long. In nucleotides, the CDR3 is TGTGCCTGGAGTACAGAGGGTAATTCACCCCTCCACTTT. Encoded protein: CAWSTEGNSPLHF.

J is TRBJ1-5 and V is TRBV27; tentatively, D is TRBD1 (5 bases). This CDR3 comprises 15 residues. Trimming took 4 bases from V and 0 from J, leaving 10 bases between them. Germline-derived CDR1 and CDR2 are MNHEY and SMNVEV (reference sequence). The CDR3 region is CASSSGTSSNQPQHF. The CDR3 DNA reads TGTGCCAGCAGTTCAGGGACTTCTAGCAATCAGCCCCAGCATTTT.

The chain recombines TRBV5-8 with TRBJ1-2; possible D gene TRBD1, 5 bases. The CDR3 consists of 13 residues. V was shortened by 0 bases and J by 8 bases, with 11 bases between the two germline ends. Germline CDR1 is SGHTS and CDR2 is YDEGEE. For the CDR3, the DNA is TGTGCCAGCAGCTTGGAAAGGGGTTGGGGCTACACCTTC. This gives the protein CASSLERGWGYTF.

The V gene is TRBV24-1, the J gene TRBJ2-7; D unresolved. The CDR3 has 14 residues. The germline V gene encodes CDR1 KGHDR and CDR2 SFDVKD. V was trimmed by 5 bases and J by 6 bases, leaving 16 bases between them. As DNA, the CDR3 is TGTGCCACCAGTGGTCCTGCGGCGACGAGCGAGCAGTACTTC. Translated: CATSGPAATSEQYF.

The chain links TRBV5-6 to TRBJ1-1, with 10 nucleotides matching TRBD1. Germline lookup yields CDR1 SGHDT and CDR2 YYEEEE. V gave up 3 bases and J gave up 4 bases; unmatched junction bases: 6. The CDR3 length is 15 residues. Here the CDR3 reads CASSWWDRGGTEAFF. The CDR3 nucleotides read TGTGCCAGCAGCTGGTGGGACAGGGGAGGCACTGAAGCTTTCTTT.